The 23 T cell receptor beta chains reported below all come from one sample, sequenced in a study of CD8+ T cells in alopecia areata. RNA was extracted and reverse transcribed into cDNA as the sequencing template. Some clones are missing from TCRdb's copy, which holds only in-frame ones; the method was immunoSEQ multiplex PCR. The sample consists of about 130,000 clones, 49% of them appearing once. The source material was CD8+ T cells sorted from blood, sampled at week 0. These receptors came from a human donor with alopecia areata.

A few counts support this clone. V usage is TRBV7-9 and J usage is TRBJ2-2; D possibly corresponds to TRBD2 (5 bases). The V end lost 5 bases, the J end lost 4 bases, and 14 bases lay between the germline ends. The CDR3 length is 15 residues. The germline CDR1 and CDR2 sequences are SEHNR and FQNEAQ (reference sequence). CDR3 in DNA: TGTGCCAGCAGCCCCCCGGGGAAAACCACCGGGGAGCTGTTTTTT. Protein: CASSPPGKTTGELFF.

There are a few counts of this clone. V is TRBV13 and J is TRBJ2-1; weak D call: TRBD2 (7 bases). CDR1 and CDR2 (germline): PRHDT, FYEKMQ (reference sequence). CDR3 length: 13 amino acids. V lost 7 bases to trimming and J lost 7 bases, with 14 bases between them. As DNA, the CDR3 is TGTGCCAGCAACCAGGGAGGGGGGAATGAGCAGTTCTTC. It specifies CASNQGGGNEQFF.

The V and J genes are TRBV2 and TRBJ2-3; 9 positions agree with TRBD2. Germline CDR1 reads SNHLY; CDR2 reads FYNNEI. The V gene end was trimmed by 6 bases and the J gene end by 1 base; junction bases not matched to a gene: 8. This CDR3 region has 16 residues. CDR3 DNA: TGTGCCAGCAGACCGATTAGCGGGGGACGCACAGATACGCAGTATTTT. Amino acids: CASRPISGGRTDTQYF.

This clone was picked up one time. The chain employs TRBV6-5 and TRBJ1-2; 8 bases match TRBD1. Germline V CDR1 and CDR2: MNHEY, SVGAGI. This CDR3 comprises 15 residues. V lost 4 bases, J lost 1 base, and 5 bases stayed unmatched. CDR3 amino acids: CASSLRQGSNYGYTF. Written as DNA, the CDR3 is TGTGCCAGCAGTTTAAGACAGGGGAGTAACTATGGCTACACCTTC.

This clone was seen once. The chain combines TRBV27 with TRBJ2-3, with D maybe TRBD2 (7 bases). Per germline, CDR1 MNHEY and CDR2 SMNVEV (reference sequence). Trimming stripped 4 bases from V and 6 bases from J, with 14 bases between. This CDR3 has 14 amino acids. CDR3 coding DNA: TGTGCCAGCAGTTACGGGGGGCCCCGGGATACGCAGTATTTT. Its protein product is CASSYGGPRDTQYF.

Only a few counts were recorded for this clone. V usage is TRBV7-9 and J usage is TRBJ2-7; D is possibly TRBD2 (6 bases). Germline loops: CDR1 SEHNR, CDR2 FQNEAQ (reference sequence). Trimming removed 5 bases at V and 2 bases at J, with 10 bases between. This CDR3 has 13 residues. CDR3: CASSGTGAYEQYF. In DNA, the CDR3 is TGTGCCAGCAGCGGTACGGGGGCCTACGAGCAGTACTTC.

The chain employs TRBV11-2 and TRBJ2-7; D is unclear. CDR3 length: 14 amino acids. V was clipped by 0 bases and J by 4 bases, with 10 bases between them. The germline V gene encodes CDR1 SGHAT and CDR2 FQNNGV. The CDR3 nucleotides read TGTGCCAGCAGCTTAGATTGGGCGGTTTACGAGCAGTACTTC. Its translation: CASSLDWAVYEQYF.

This clone has a single count. The chain has TRBV2 and TRBJ2-2; 7 bases match TRBD2. The V gene end was trimmed by 6 bases and the J gene end by 4 bases; junction bases not matched to a gene: 8. The CDR3 extends over 15 amino acids. In germline, CDR1 is SNHLY, CDR2 FYNNEI. CDR3 sequence: CASSVGREGTGELFF. The CDR3 DNA sequence: TGTGCCAGCAGCGTGGGCAGGGAGGGCACCGGGGAGCTGTTTTTT.

The chain combines TRBV5-4 with TRBJ2-1; D not certain. The germline CDR1 and CDR2 sequences are SGHNT and YYREEE (reference sequence). V dropped 0 bases and J dropped 0 bases, with 16 bases sitting between them. CDR3 length: 18 residues. CDR3 sequence: CASSLGLFVKSSYNEQFF. CDR3 nucleotide sequence: TGTGCCAGCAGCTTGGGGTTATTTGTCAAGAGCTCCTACAATGAGCAGTTCTTC.

The J gene is TRBJ1-6, the V gene TRBV4-3; a weak D match, TRBD1 (6 bases). V was clipped by 0 bases and J by 6 bases, with 9 bases between them. CDR1 LGHNA and CDR2 YSLEER come from the germline V gene. This CDR3 comprises 15 residues. The CDR3 DNA follows: TGCGCCAGCAGCCAAGATGGACAGCTTAATTCACCCCTCCACTTT. It translates to CASSQDGQLNSPLHF.

V and J are TRBV7-9 and TRBJ2-7; D is ambiguous. V dropped 1 base and J dropped 2 bases, with 6 bases sitting between them. Germline CDR1 reads SEHNR; CDR2 reads FQNEAQ (reference sequence). This CDR3 contains 13 residues. The CDR3 bases are TGTGCCAGCAGCTTAGACGGACCCTACGAGCAGTACTTC. Translating it yields CASSLDGPYEQYF.

In its sample, this clone was seen many times. CDR3 region: CATSRDQGATDTQYF. As DNA, the CDR3 is TGTGCCACCAGCAGAGATCAGGGGGCTACAGATACGCAGTATTTT. The V and J genes are TRBV15 and TRBJ2-3, with TRBD1 matching 8 bases. CDR1 and CDR2 (germline): LNHNV, YYDKDF (reference sequence). V lost 0 bases and J lost 3; bases outside the gene matches: 2. This CDR3 has 15 residues. The full variable domain, rest sourced from reference TRBV15 and TRBJ2-3, is DAMVIQNPRYQVTQFGKPVTLSCSQTLNHNVMYWYQQKSSQAPKLLFHYYDKDFNNEADTPDNFQSRRPNTSFCFLDIRSPGLGDTAMYLCATSRDQGATDTQYFGPGTRLTVL.

The chain recombines TRBV25-1 with TRBJ2-3, with no clear D. Germline V CDR1 and CDR2: MGHDK, SYGVNS. CDR3 size: 11 residues. V was pared by 4 bases and J by 10 bases, with 9 bases between. The CDR3 loop is CASSGLGPQYF. CDR3 sequence (DNA): TGTGCCAGCAGTGGGCTGGGCCCGCAGTATTTT.

This clone showed up many times. CDR3 bases: TGTGCCAGCAGTGCGACTAGCGGGGGGGCAGATACGCAGTATTTT. Translating it yields CASSATSGGADTQYF. V usage is TRBV6-4 and J usage is TRBJ2-3; 14 nucleotides align to TRBD2. CDR1 MRHNA and CDR2 SNTAGT come from the germline V gene. Losses at the gene ends were 4 bases for V and 4 bases for J; bases not matched to a gene: 1. This CDR3 is built from 15 residues.

In this sample, this clone turned up a few times. J is TRBJ2-7 and V is TRBV23-1, with D possibly being TRBD2 (5 bases). TRBV23-1 is known as an ORF, though its function is uncertain. The CDR3 contains 16 residues. V lost 0 bases to trimming and J lost 4 bases, with 16 bases between them. CDR3 DNA sequence: TGCGCCAGCAGTCAATCGGGAGAAAATGGGTGGTACGAGCAGTACTTC. Protein product: CASSQSGENGWYEQYF.

The V gene is TRBV19, the J gene TRBJ1-4, with D possibly TRBD1 on 6 matching bases. CDR3 length: 14 residues. Trimming shortened V by 6 bases and J by 11 bases, and 19 bases separated the two germline ends. The germline CDR1 and CDR2 sequences are LNHDA and SQIVND (reference sequence). CDR3 amino acids: CASSPTSTGTKLFF. The CDR3 DNA reads TGTGCCAGTAGCCCTACCTCTACAGGGACGAAACTGTTTTTT. Full variable domain (rest looked up from reference TRBV19 and TRBJ1-4): DGGITQSPKYLFRKEGQNVTLSCEQNLNHDAMYWYRQDPGQGLRLIYYSQIVNDFQKGDIAEGYSVSREKKESFPLTVTSAQKNPTAFYLCASSPTSTGTKLFFGSGTQLSVL.

This clone was counted a single time. V gene TRBV10-2 combines with J gene TRBJ2-7; D is possibly TRBD1 or TRBD2 (5 bases each). Germline CDR1 and CDR2: WSHSY and SAAADI. The ends were cut back, 6 bases at V and 2 bases at J, with 8 bases in the middle. This CDR3 spans 12 amino acids. This CDR3 reads CASRGPAYEQYF. The CDR3 DNA reads TGCGCCAGCAGGGGACCGGCCTACGAGCAGTACTTC.

This chain links TRBV6-5 with TRBJ2-5; no firm D call. Germline V gene sequence: CDR1 MNHEY, CDR2 SVGAGI. The CDR3 is 13 amino acids. V lost 1 base, J lost 4 bases, and 7 bases lay in between. For the CDR3, the DNA is TGTGCCAGCAGTTACTTATTAGGAGAGACCCAGTACTTC. Its translation: CASSYLLGETQYF.

Concerning this clone: One end of the junction does not line up with germline, which may come from a read error. The V call is TRBV5-6, the J call TRBJ2-3; D might be TRBD1 or TRBD2, each matching 5 bases. CDR1 is SGHDT and CDR2 is YYEEEE in the germline V gene. This CDR3 is built from 15 residues. The CDR3 spells CVSSLLGDSTDTQYF. In nucleotides, the CDR3 is TGTGTCAGCAGCCTCCTCGGGGACAGCACAGATACGCAGTATTTT.

This clone was found many times. The chain uses TRBV10-3 and TRBJ2-7, with a tentative D call TRBD1 (6 bases). Trimming pared 3 bases from V and 3 bases from J, leaving 30 bases between. Germline V lookup: CDR1 ENHRY, CDR2 SYGVKD. CDR3 length: 20 residues. The CDR3 loop is CAISDRGTPNGGPSGYEQYF. The CDR3 DNA reads TGTGCCATCAGTGATAGGGGGACCCCGAATGGAGGACCTTCAGGCTACGAGCAGTACTTC.

This clone ranks as medium-sized. The gene calls are TRBV6-4 and TRBJ2-6; the D is unclear. The CDR3 spans 15 residues. In germline, CDR1 is MRHNA, CDR2 SNTAGT. Trimming cost V 0 bases and J 0 bases, with 3 bases left between them. The CDR3 DNA sequence: TGTGCCAGCAGTGACTCGAGCTCTGGGGCCAACGTCCTGACTTTC. This translates into CASSDSSSGANVLTF.

There are a few counts of this clone. The gene calls are TRBV30 and TRBJ1-1, with 10 bases identical to TRBD1. The ends lost 5 bases at V and 6 bases at J; junction bases unmatched: 3. Germline V CDR1 and CDR2: GTSNPN, SVGIG (reference sequence). The CDR3 has 12 amino acids. CDR3 bases: TGTGCCTGGGGACAGGGGGGCGCTGAAGCTTTCTTT. Translated: CAWGQGGAEAFF.

J is TRBJ2-5 and V is TRBV7-3, with TRBD2 identical over 8 bases. J was trimmed by 5 bases and V by 5 bases; bases with no gene match: 7. The CDR3 covers 14 residues. From germline, CDR1 is SGHTA and CDR2 FQGTGA. The CDR3 DNA reads TGTGCCAGCAGCCCCACCGGACTAGCCGAGACCCAGTACTTC. Residues: CASSPTGLAETQYF.